These T cell receptor beta chains were read from a single sample in a study of cytomegalovirus exposure and HLA in healthy donors. The data were produced by immunoSEQ multiplex PCR, yet TCRdb's version contains in-frame clones alone and is incomplete. The table shows about 160,000 clones, with roughly four fifths occurring only once. The sample comprised PBMCs. Every receptor here comes from a woman aged 40 to 55 in good health and CMV-seronegative. Both conserved end residues are part of each CDR3. Fields, in order: V gene, D gene, J gene, clone size, CDR3 protein, CDR3 DNA. D genes are given only for firm matches. Expanded clones are given a class, and other clones once, few, many or no size at all.

v_gene: TRBV30
d_gene: -
j_gene: TRBJ2-1
abundance: -
CDR3aa: CAWTLRGTYNEQFF
CDR3nt: TGTGCCTGGACACTCAGGGGTACCTACAATGAGCAGTTCTTC

v_gene: TRBV7-6
d_gene: -
j_gene: TRBJ1-5
abundance: few
CDR3aa: CASSPWGWGEDQPQHF
CDR3nt: TGTGCCAGCAGCCCATGGGGGTGGGGGGAGGACCAGCCCCAGCATTTT

v_gene: TRBV6-1
d_gene: -
j_gene: TRBJ1-5
abundance: few
CDR3aa: CASSESAGWQPQHF
CDR3nt: TGTGCCAGCAGTGAATCGGCAGGGTGGCAGCCCCAGCATTTT

v_gene: TRBV27
d_gene: -
j_gene: TRBJ1-2
abundance: -
CDR3aa: CASSRPLGYGYTF
CDR3nt: TGTGCCAGTTCCCGGCCCCTAGGCTATGGCTACACCTTC

v_gene: TRBV11-3
d_gene: TRBD2
j_gene: TRBJ2-5
abundance: -
CDR3aa: CASSGGVTSGQETQYF
CDR3nt: TGTGCCAGCAGCGGCGGGGTGACTAGCGGCCAAGAGACCCAGTACTTC

v_gene: TRBV5-6
d_gene: TRBD1
j_gene: TRBJ2-3
abundance: -
CDR3aa: CASSPFGTGKENTQYF
CDR3nt: TGTGCCAGCAGCCCCTTTGGGACAGGGAAGGAAAATACGCAGTATTTT

v_gene: TRBV9
d_gene: TRBD2
j_gene: TRBJ2-2
abundance: -
CDR3aa: CASGGLAGGELFF
CDR3nt: TGTGCCAGCGGTGGACTAGCGGGCGGGGAGCTGTTTTTT

v_gene: TRBV5-1
d_gene: TRBD2
j_gene: TRBJ2-1
abundance: -
CDR3aa: CASSLAGGQSEQFF
CDR3nt: TGCGCCAGCAGCTTGGCGGGAGGGCAGAGTGAGCAGTTCTTC

v_gene: TRBV21-1
d_gene: -
j_gene: TRBJ2-3
abundance: -
CDR3aa: CASKRWTVQGDTQYF
CDR3nt: TGTGCCAGCAAACGATGGACGGTACAGGGGGATACGCAGTATTTT

v_gene: TRBV6-5
d_gene: TRBD1
j_gene: TRBJ2-2
abundance: many
CDR3aa: CASRENRGSGELFF
CDR3nt: TGTGCCAGCAGGGAAAACAGGGGATCCGGGGAGCTGTTTTTT

v_gene: TRBV6-1
d_gene: -
j_gene: TRBJ1-1
abundance: -
CDR3aa: CASTETVNTEAFF
CDR3nt: TGTGCCAGCACCGAGACAGTGAACACTGAAGCTTTCTTT

v_gene: TRBV7-3
d_gene: TRBD2
j_gene: TRBJ2-2
abundance: -
CDR3aa: CASSLTEGVWREGTGELFF
CDR3nt: TGTGCCAGCAGCTTAACGGAAGGCGTTTGGCGGGAGGGCACCGGGGAGCTGTTTTTT

v_gene: TRBV4-1
d_gene: -
j_gene: TRBJ2-1
abundance: -
CDR3aa: CASSQDVARVGNEQFF
CDR3nt: TGCGCCAGCAGCCAAGATGTGGCTAGAGTGGGCAATGAGCAGTTCTTC

v_gene: TRBV27
d_gene: TRBD1
j_gene: TRBJ1-1
abundance: -
CDR3aa: CASSRNPGQGEAFF
CDR3nt: TGTGCCAGCAGTCGTAACCCGGGACAGGGGGAAGCTTTCTTT

v_gene: TRBV27
d_gene: -
j_gene: TRBJ2-1
abundance: -
CDR3aa: CASSLSVRDGNEQFF
CDR3nt: TGTGCCAGCAGTTTATCTGTGCGGGATGGGAATGAGCAGTTCTTC

v_gene: TRBV11-2
d_gene: -
j_gene: TRBJ2-7
abundance: -
CDR3aa: CASSPKLITEQYF
CDR3nt: TGTGCCAGCAGCCCCAAACTGATTACGGAGCAGTACTTC

v_gene: TRBV27
d_gene: TRBD1
j_gene: TRBJ1-2
abundance: -
CDR3aa: CASRRQGAMYGYTF
CDR3nt: TGTGCCAGCAGAAGACAGGGGGCGATGTATGGCTACACCTTC

v_gene: TRBV19
d_gene: TRBD1
j_gene: TRBJ1-3
abundance: -
CDR3aa: CASSKLRGQGNTIYF
CDR3nt: TGTGCCAGTTCGAAGTTAAGGGGGCAAGGAAACACCATATATTTT

v_gene: TRBV28
d_gene: -
j_gene: TRBJ1-1
abundance: -
CDR3aa: CASSLSGGQLNTEAFF
CDR3nt: TGTGCCAGCAGTCTATCGGGCGGACAACTGAACACTGAAGCTTTCTTT

v_gene: TRBV6-1
d_gene: TRBD1
j_gene: TRBJ2-7
abundance: -
CDR3aa: CASRRQGAYEQYF
CDR3nt: TGTGCCAGCAGAAGACAGGGGGCATACGAGCAGTACTTC

v_gene: TRBV6-1
d_gene: -
j_gene: TRBJ1-2
abundance: few
CDR3aa: CASSEAQGAYGYTF
CDR3nt: TGTGCCAGCAGTGAAGCACAGGGAGCCTATGGCTACACCTTC

v_gene: TRBV6-5
d_gene: -
j_gene: TRBJ2-1
abundance: once
CDR3aa: CASSSGQFLPEEQFF
CDR3nt: TGTGCCAGCAGTTCCGGACAGTTTCTCCCTGAGGAGCAGTTCTTC

v_gene: TRBV2
d_gene: TRBD1
j_gene: TRBJ2-6
abundance: -
CDR3aa: CASTKDRALGRANVLTF
CDR3nt: TGTGCCAGCACAAAGGACAGGGCCCTGGGTAGGGCCAACGTCCTGACTTTC

v_gene: TRBV30
d_gene: TRBD2
j_gene: TRBJ2-1
abundance: -
CDR3aa: CAWSVWLAGDSYNEQFF
CDR3nt: TGTGCCTGGAGTGTTTGGCTAGCGGGAGATAGTTACAATGAGCAGTTCTTC

v_gene: TRBV25-1
d_gene: TRBD2
j_gene: TRBJ2-2
abundance: -
CDR3aa: CASSDSGRDTGELFF
CDR3nt: TGTGCCAGCAGTGATAGCGGGAGAGATACCGGGGAGCTGTTTTTT

v_gene: TRBV2
d_gene: -
j_gene: TRBJ1-1
abundance: few
CDR3aa: CASSGTHTEAFF
CDR3nt: TGTGCCAGCAGTGGGACACACACTGAAGCTTTCTTT

v_gene: TRBV2
d_gene: -
j_gene: TRBJ1-1
abundance: -
CDR3aa: CASSEARWDTEAFF
CDR3nt: TGTGCCAGCAGTGAAGCGCGGTGGGACACTGAAGCTTTCTTT

v_gene: TRBV7-7
d_gene: -
j_gene: TRBJ2-7
abundance: -
CDR3aa: CASSFSPGLLVFSSYEQYF
CDR3nt: TGTGCTAGCAGTTTTAGCCCGGGACTTCTAGTATTTAGCTCCTACGAGCAGTACTTC

v_gene: TRBV2
d_gene: -
j_gene: TRBJ1-2
abundance: -
CDR3aa: CASSDLPLYGYTF
CDR3nt: TGTGCCAGCAGTGATCTACCGCTCTATGGCTACACCTTC

v_gene: TRBV5-1
d_gene: TRBD2
j_gene: TRBJ2-7
abundance: -
CDR3aa: CASSLGRGGQTYEQYF
CDR3nt: TGCGCCAGCAGCTTGGGCCGGGGGGGTCAAACCTACGAGCAGTACTTC

v_gene: TRBV11-2
d_gene: -
j_gene: TRBJ2-7
abundance: -
CDR3aa: CASSLEARDEQYF
CDR3nt: TGTGCCAGCAGCTTAGAAGCTCGAGACGAGCAGTACTTC

v_gene: TRBV18
d_gene: TRBD2
j_gene: TRBJ2-7
abundance: -
CDR3aa: CASSPADRLAAEQYF
CDR3nt: TGTGCCAGCTCACCAGCGGACCGACTAGCGGCCGAGCAGTACTTC

v_gene: TRBV2
d_gene: -
j_gene: TRBJ2-3
abundance: -
CDR3aa: CASSDYLTDTQYF
CDR3nt: TGTGCCAGCAGTGACTATCTCACAGATACGCAGTATTTT

v_gene: TRBV5-6
d_gene: -
j_gene: TRBJ2-3
abundance: -
CDR3aa: CASSLGEDTQYF
CDR3nt: TGTGCCAGCAGCTTGGGCGAAGATACGCAGTATTTT

v_gene: TRBV6-6
d_gene: -
j_gene: TRBJ2-3
abundance: -
CDR3aa: CASSRDSSTDTQYF
CDR3nt: TGTGCCAGCAGCCGGGACTCAAGCACAGATACGCAGTATTTT

v_gene: TRBV30
d_gene: -
j_gene: TRBJ2-5
abundance: -
CDR3aa: CAWNPRALYQETQYF
CDR3nt: TGTGCCTGGAACCCGAGGGCCTTATACCAAGAGACCCAGTACTTC

v_gene: TRBV2
d_gene: -
j_gene: TRBJ1-2
abundance: -
CDR3aa: CASSPDIANYGYTF
CDR3nt: TGTGCCAGCAGTCCCGACATAGCTAACTATGGCTACACCTTC

v_gene: TRBV5-1
d_gene: -
j_gene: TRBJ2-3
abundance: -
CDR3aa: CASSLGGSATDTQYF
CDR3nt: TGCGCCAGCAGCTTGGGGGGTAGCGCAACAGATACGCAGTATTTT

v_gene: TRBV7-8
d_gene: TRBD1
j_gene: TRBJ1-2
abundance: few
CDR3aa: CASSPKTGTGAEGYTF
CDR3nt: TGTGCCAGCAGCCCTAAAACCGGGACAGGGGCGGAGGGCTACACCTTC

v_gene: TRBV7-9
d_gene: TRBD1
j_gene: TRBJ1-1
abundance: -
CDR3aa: CASSHLKIRQGVEVTEAFF
CDR3nt: TGTGCCAGCAGCCACTTAAAGATACGACAGGGGGTGGAGGTCACTGAAGCTTTCTTT

v_gene: TRBV27
d_gene: TRBD2
j_gene: TRBJ2-1
abundance: -
CDR3aa: CASSFIGREVGNEQFF
CDR3nt: TGTGCCAGCAGTTTTATCGGGAGGGAGGTGGGTAATGAGCAGTTCTTC

v_gene: TRBV19
d_gene: TRBD2
j_gene: TRBJ2-1
abundance: -
CDR3aa: CASSIGLAGGPSNEQFF
CDR3nt: TGTGCCAGTAGTATTGGACTAGCGGGAGGGCCATCAAATGAGCAGTTCTTC

v_gene: TRBV15
d_gene: TRBD1
j_gene: TRBJ1-1
abundance: -
CDR3aa: CATSGGQGARNTEAFF
CDR3nt: TGTGCCACCAGCGGAGGACAGGGGGCCAGGAACACTGAAGCTTTCTTT

v_gene: TRBV11-3
d_gene: -
j_gene: TRBJ2-7
abundance: -
CDR3aa: CASSPPGQGFGEQYF
CDR3nt: TGTGCCAGCAGCCCACCGGGGCAGGGGTTTGGGGAGCAGTACTTC

v_gene: TRBV4-2
d_gene: -
j_gene: TRBJ1-1
abundance: few
CDR3aa: CASSQGTAGDTGGTEAFF
CDR3nt: TGTGCCAGCAGCCAAGGGACGGCAGGGGACACGGGCGGGACTGAAGCTTTCTTT

v_gene: TRBV30
d_gene: -
j_gene: TRBJ1-4
abundance: -
CDR3aa: CAWSGGRRLNREDEKLFF
CDR3nt: TGTGCCTGGAGTGGAGGGCGCAGGTTGAATAGAGAGGATGAAAAACTGTTTTTT

v_gene: TRBV6-4
d_gene: -
j_gene: TRBJ2-1
abundance: many
CDR3aa: CASSEAGEAEEQFF
CDR3nt: TGTGCCAGCAGTGAAGCCGGCGAAGCGGAAGAGCAGTTCTTC

v_gene: TRBV14
d_gene: TRBD2
j_gene: TRBJ2-7
abundance: -
CDR3aa: CASSQGVGREISYEQYF
CDR3nt: TGTGCCAGCAGCCAAGGGGTGGGGCGGGAGATCTCCTACGAGCAGTACTTC

v_gene: TRBV2
d_gene: TRBD1
j_gene: TRBJ1-5
abundance: -
CDR3aa: CASRQGAAASQPQHF
CDR3nt: TGTGCCAGCAGGCAGGGGGCTGCAGCAAGTCAGCCCCAGCATTTT

v_gene: TRBV6-1
d_gene: -
j_gene: TRBJ1-1
abundance: -
CDR3aa: CASSASGTEAFF
CDR3nt: TGTGCCAGCAGTGCCTCCGGGACAGAAGCTTTCTTT

v_gene: TRBV10-3
d_gene: -
j_gene: TRBJ1-2
abundance: -
CDR3aa: CAISVNSGYGYTF
CDR3nt: TGTGCCATCAGTGTTAATTCAGGCTATGGCTACACCTTC

v_gene: TRBV19
d_gene: TRBD1
j_gene: TRBJ1-5
abundance: -
CDR3aa: CASSPTGGHQPQHF
CDR3nt: TGTGCCAGTAGTCCCACAGGGGGCCATCAGCCCCAGCATTTT

v_gene: TRBV5-1
d_gene: -
j_gene: TRBJ1-2
abundance: -
CDR3aa: CASTPGWDTEGYTF
CDR3nt: TGCGCCAGCACTCCAGGCTGGGACACAGAAGGCTACACCTTC